This is a list of T cell receptor beta chains from one sample in a study of response to subunit inactivated influenza vaccine. MiXCR was run by TCRdb on the RT-PCR reads, yielding one entry per CDR3 protein. The sample comprises under 950,000 distinct CDR3 sequences, approximately 22% of which are singletons, and roughly 10% rests with the top ten. The sequences come from PBMCs from blood, collected around 5 days after vaccination. The receptors shown here come from a man aged 50-60 years who received an inactivated influenza vaccine. CDR3s include the opening cysteine and the closing phenylalanine or tryptophan. Each record gives: J gene, clone size, D gene, V gene, CDR3 DNA, CDR3 protein. A D gene is named only where the DNA matches it firmly. Part of the rows lack a size; the others show once, few, many or a class for expanded clones.

>TRBJ2-7|NA|NA|TRBV9
TGTGCCAGCAGCCCATCCACGGGGGGCGGCGAGCAGTACTTC
CASSPSTGGGEQYF
>TRBJ2-3|NA|NA|TRBV4-1
TGCGCCAGCAGCCAAGATTTTCCTTTGATGGATACGCAGTATTTT
CASSQDFPLMDTQYF
>TRBJ2-1|NA|TRBD2|TRBV10-3
TGTGCCATCAGTAATATAGCGGGAACCCTCTACAATGAGCAGTTCTTC
CAISNIAGTLYNEQFF
>TRBJ2-6|few|NA|TRBV6-5
TGTGCCAGCAGTTACTCTCTGACGAGCTCTGGGGCCAACGTCCTGACTTTC
CASSYSLTSSGANVLTF
>TRBJ2-7|NA|NA|TRBV11-2
TGTGCCAGCAGCTTAGATATCCTAGCATGGACGCTTGGCGAGCAGTACTTC
CASSLDILAWTLGEQYF
>TRBJ2-7|NA|TRBD2|TRBV25-1
TGTGCCAGCAGTGAGACAGGGAATACCCTAGCGGGAGCCGACGAGCAGTACTTC
CASSETGNTLAGADEQYF
>TRBJ2-2|NA|NA|TRBV12-3/TRBV12-4
TGTGCCAGCAGAAGTAAAGTTGGGTTATCGAACACCGGGGAGCTGTTTTTT
CASRSKVGLSNTGELFF
>TRBJ2-1|NA|TRBD2|TRBV29-1
TGCAGCGTTGATGGGACTAGCGGGAGGACATCCTACAATGAGCAGTTCTTC
CSVDGTSGRTSYNEQFF
>TRBJ1-5|NA|NA|TRBV7-9
TGTGCCAGCAGCTTTCCAGGTAGCAATCAGCCCCAGCATTTT
CASSFPGSNQPQHF
>TRBJ2-7|few|NA|TRBV9
TGTGCCAGCAGCTCGAGTATGGGGGCGTCCTACGAGCAGTACTTC
CASSSSMGASYEQYF
>TRBJ2-3|few|NA|TRBV11-2
TGTGCCAGCAGCCTAGGACAGTACCGCACAGATACGCAGTATTTT
CASSLGQYRTDTQYF
>TRBJ2-2|NA|NA|TRBV3-1
TGTGCCAGCAGCCAATCGGCAGCGAACACCGGGGAGCTGTTTTTT
CASSQSAANTGELFF
>TRBJ2-2|few|TRBD2|TRBV20-1
TGCAGTGCTAGGGCTAGCGGGAGTTCTGGGGAGCTGTTTTTT
CSARASGSSGELFF
>TRBJ2-7|few|NA|TRBV12-3/TRBV12-4
TGTGCCAGCAGTTTTCAGGGGCCCTTCCTCTCCTACGAGCAGTACTTC
CASSFQGPFLSYEQYF
>TRBJ2-3|once|TRBD2|TRBV20-1
TGCAGTGCTACGGGATCCCTAGCGGGGAGGGAAGATACGCAGTATTTT
CSATGSLAGREDTQYF
>TRBJ2-1|NA|NA|TRBV7-3
TGTGCCAGCAGGTCGAGGGGGGTGAATGAGCAGTTCTTC
CASRSRGVNEQFF
>TRBJ1-2|few|NA|TRBV12-3/TRBV12-4
TGTGCCAGCAGTTTACCGGGGGGCGCAGGCTACACCTTC
CASSLPGGAGYTF
>TRBJ2-5|few|NA|TRBV20-1
TGCAGTGCTAAACCCCGGCGGCACCAAGAGACCCAGTACTTC
CSAKPRRHQETQYF
>TRBJ1-1|many|NA|TRBV12-3/TRBV12-4
TGTGCCAGCAGCGGGGGGTGGCCGGACAGGAACACTGAAGCTTTCTTT
CASSGGWPDRNTEAFF
>TRBJ2-2|NA|NA|TRBV6-1
TGTGCCAGCACCAGGAGGGCACCCCTAGGGGCCGGGGAGCTGTTTTTT
CASTRRAPLGAGELFF
>TRBJ2-7|NA|TRBD1|TRBV27
TGTGCCAGCAGTCCGTCGACAGGGGGCCCCTACGAGCAGTACTTC
CASSPSTGGPYEQYF
>TRBJ1-1|NA|NA|TRBV7-2
TGTGCCAGCAGCTTAGGGATGGGGAGCACTGAAGCTTTCTTT
CASSLGMGSTEAFF
>TRBJ2-1|few|NA|TRBV4-3
TGCGCCAGCAGCCAAGAAACAGGAATCACCTACAATGAGCAGTTCTTC
CASSQETGITYNEQFF
>TRBJ2-5|few|NA|TRBV20-1
TGCAGTGCTAGACTAGAAGAGACCCAGTACTTC
CSARLEETQYF
>TRBJ2-7|few|NA|TRBV6-1
TGTGCCAGCAGTGAAACTAGGGCCCTCCCTCCCTACGAGCAGTACTTC
CASSETRALPPYEQYF
>TRBJ2-7|NA|TRBD1|TRBV28
TGTGCCAGCAGTTTTAGTCTCGGGGAATGGGGACAGTCCTACGAGCAGTACTTC
CASSFSLGEWGQSYEQYF
>TRBJ1-1|NA|TRBD1|TRBV7-9
TGTGCCAGCAGCTTACCGGGACAGTCAGATCATGAAGCTTTCTTT
CASSLPGQSDHEAFF
>TRBJ2-1|NA|NA|TRBV6-1
TGTGCCAGCAGTCCGGGTTTTCTGGGAAACAATGAGCAGTTCTTC
CASSPGFLGNNEQFF
>TRBJ2-1|NA|NA|TRBV6-2/TRBV6-3
TGTGCCAGCAGCCATGGGGACAGAAGAGCGGGTGAGCAGTTCTTC
CASSHGDRRAGEQFF
>TRBJ1-6|NA|NA|TRBV14
TGTGCCAGCAGCCCTCAGGGAAATTCACCCCTCCGCTTT
CASSPQGNSPLRF
>TRBJ2-2|NA|NA|TRBV29-1
TGCAGCGTTGAACTTCACCGGGGCACCGGGGAGCTGTTTTTT
CSVELHRGTGELFF
>TRBJ1-1|NA|NA|TRBV25-1
TGTGCCAGCACCGAGCGGGGGGGAATGAACACTGAAGCTTTCTTT
CASTERGGMNTEAFF
>TRBJ1-5|NA|NA|TRBV28
TGTGCCAGCAGTTTGACAGAATATAGCAATCAGCCCCAGCATTTT
CASSLTEYSNQPQHF
>TRBJ2-1|NA|NA|TRBV4-1
TGCGCCAGCAGCCAAGATGGACTATACAATGAGCAGTTCTTC
CASSQDGLYNEQFF
>TRBJ2-5|NA|NA|TRBV7-8
TGTGCCAGCAGCTTGTACCGGACGGAGACCCAGTACTTC
CASSLYRTETQYF